This T cell receptor (beta chain) appears in the sequencing data of a study of beta chain features in type 1 diabetes. Study-wide points: For patients, the naive, central memory and Treg TCRB repertoires appeared more alike than for healthy donors. It was not settled here whether HLA type affects TCRB rearrangement.

Expressed TCRB transcripts were sequenced because the entire RNA isolate underwent reverse transcription. Produced via immunoSEQ multiplex PCR; TCRdb's table is partial and in-frame only. Altogether 130,000 to 150,000 clones are present, less than 9% being singletons, with the ten largest covering 1.1% to 1.5%. In the case of this clone: Its antigen remains unidentified.

Trimming removed 11 bases from V and 2 bases from J, with 21 bases in between. CDR1 and CDR2 (germline): MDHEN, SYDVKM. CDR3 size: 15 residues. The TCR comes from a woman aged 25 to 39 in good health. V is TRBV28 and J is TRBJ2-5; D possibly corresponds to TRBD1 (8 bases). Sequences were obtained from central memory CD4+ T cells from blood. Here the CDR3 DNA reads TGTGCCTGCCAAAAGCGGGACAGGCATCAAGAGACCCAGTACTTC. It specifies CACQKRDRHQETQYF.